This T cell receptor beta chain was profiled in a study of T cell responses to AZD1222 COVID-19 vaccine. To note about this clone: Its target is not known.

The table came from immunoSEQ multiplex PCR; TCRdb's copy has only in-frame clones and leaves some out. The sample records 130,000 to 150,000 clones, roughly 89% being singletons. The V gene's germline CDR1 is MNHEY and CDR2 SMNVEV (reference sequence). V lost 7 bases to trimming and J lost 0 bases; unmatched junction nucleotides: 5. This CDR3 comprises 14 residues. Study-wide results and limits: Just a handful of AZD1222 recipients were seropositive at baseline.

The TCR comes from an adult who received the AZD1222 COVID-19 vaccine. The chain couples TRBV27 to TRBJ1-1, with 7 bases lining up with TRBD1. The sample was peripheral blood, taken 28 days after the second AZD1222 dose. CDR3 nucleotide sequence: TGTGCCAGCAAGCCGGACAGGTTGAACACTGAAGCTTTCTTT. Its protein is CASKPDRLNTEAFF.